The 27 T cell receptor beta chains below come from one sample, sequenced in a study of technical replicates of blood from a handful of donors. Data came from immunoSEQ multiplex PCR; TCRdb stores just in-frame clones and leaves some out. The sample yields 55,000 to 75,000 clones, around 86% seen once. The sequencing sample was made of PBMCs. The receptors were sampled from a human donor in good health. Some clones in this sample may be carry-over from other donors' samples.

The chain combines TRBV6-5 with TRBJ2-2, with TRBD1 as a possible D gene (5 bases). Trimming took off 6 bases at V and 5 bases at J, with 13 bases between the two ends. The germline V gene encodes CDR1 MNHEY and CDR2 SVGAGI. The CDR3 spans 14 residues. The CDR3 DNA reads as TGTGCCAGCAGAAGGGGTTTTGCTACCGGGGAGCTGTTTTTT. It translates to CASRRGFATGELFF.

This clone occurred once. The rearrangement uses TRBV5-6 and TRBJ2-6; D is undetermined. The CDR3 runs to 14 residues. Between the trimmed V and J ends, which lost 3 bases and 0 bases, there was a span of 4 bases. Germline CDR1 and CDR2: SGHDT and YYEEEE. The CDR3 sequence: CASSSGSGANVLTF. The CDR3 region has the DNA TGTGCCAGCAGCTCGGGCTCTGGGGCCAACGTCCTGACTTTC.

This chain joins TRBV7-9 and TRBJ2-1; possibly TRBD2 for D (6 bases). Trimming pared 5 bases from V and 8 bases from J, leaving 16 bases between. CDR1 is SEHNR and CDR2 is FQNEAQ in the germline V gene (reference sequence). The CDR3 contains 14 residues. The chain's CDR3 is CASSHRDFPDEQFF. The CDR3 bases are TGTGCCAGCAGCCACCGGGACTTCCCCGATGAGCAGTTCTTC.

This chain joins TRBV6-1 and TRBJ2-2; D unresolved. V lost 6 bases, J lost 7 bases, and 9 bases lay in between. Per germline, CDR1 MNHNS and CDR2 SASEGT. This CDR3 contains 12 residues. The CDR3 nucleotides read TGTGCCAGCAGATCCCTAGGCGGGGAGCTGTTTTTT. Translation gives CASRSLGGELFF.

This clone has a single count. V and J are TRBV4-3 and TRBJ2-3, with 9 bases fitting TRBD1. V dropped 2 bases and J dropped 3; count of bases not matched to a gene: 9. Germline V gives CDR1 LGHNA, CDR2 YSLEER. The CDR3 is 17 amino acids. DNA of the CDR3: TGCGCCAGCAGCCAAACCCCAACAGGGGGCAAAACAGATACGCAGTATTTT. This codes for CASSQTPTGGKTDTQYF.

The chain carries TRBV4-1 and TRBJ2-2, with D possibly TRBD2 on 6 matching bases. V lost 3 bases and J lost 6, with 23 bases in between. The germline CDR1 and CDR2 sequences are MGHRA and YSYEKL. The CDR3 has 18 residues. The CDR3 DNA reads as TGCGCCAGCAGCCATAAAGAGGGGACCGTACAGCGGGCCGGGGAGCTGTTTTTT. Protein product: CASSHKEGTVQRAGELFF.

The chain joins TRBV11-2 to TRBJ2-5, with D uncertain. This CDR3 has 14 amino acids. V shed 2 bases and J shed 1 base, with 8 bases lying between them. Germline CDR1 and CDR2: SGHAT and FQNNGV. For the CDR3, the DNA is TGTGCCAGCAGCTTACCCGACATCCAAGAGACCCAGTACTTC. It encodes CASSLPDIQETQYF.

The chain has TRBV30 and TRBJ2-5; maybe TRBD2 (5 bases). Per germline, CDR1 GTSNPN and CDR2 SVGIG (reference sequence). V was pared by 3 bases and J by 5 bases, with 10 bases between. This CDR3 contains 12 residues. The DNA of the CDR3 is TGTGCCTGGAGCGGGATTTCGGAGACCCAGTACTTC. The encoded protein is CAWSGISETQYF.

The chain couples TRBV6-5 to TRBJ1-2; weak D call: TRBD1 (5 bases). Germline V gene data show CDR1 as MNHEY and CDR2 as SVGAGI. The CDR3 is 13 amino acids. The V end was cut by 2 bases, the J end by 8 bases, with 12 bases between. Written as DNA, the CDR3 is TGTGCCAGCAGTTACGCGCAGGGATTGGGCTACACCTTC. It encodes CASSYAQGLGYTF.

The chain combines TRBV7-7 with TRBJ2-3; maybe TRBD2 (6 bases). V gave up 5 bases and J gave up 4 bases, with 22 bases separating them. The CDR3 contains 17 residues. Looked up from germline, CDR1 is SSHAT and CDR2 is FNYEAQ (reference sequence). CDR3 loop: CASSPTSGSSRADTQYF. Written as DNA, the CDR3 is TGTGCCAGCAGCCCGACGAGCGGGTCCTCGAGGGCAGATACGCAGTATTTT. The full variable domain, rest sourced from reference TRBV7-7 and TRBJ2-3, is GAGVSQSPRYKVTKRGQDVTLRCDPISSHATLYWYQQALGQGPEFLTYFNYEAQPDKSGLPSDRFSAERPEGSISTLTIQRTEQRDSAMYRCASSPTSGSSRADTQYFGPGTRLTVL.

The genes are TRBV5-4 and TRBJ2-5, with a possible D match to TRBD2 (6 bases). Germline V CDR1 and CDR2: SGHNT, YYREEE (reference sequence). V gave up 10 bases and J gave up 5 bases, with 12 bases separating them. The CDR3 sequence is 11 residues long. As DNA, the CDR3 is TGTGCCGGCCATGGGGGGGAGACCCAGTACTTC. Its protein is CAGHGGETQYF.

The chain joins TRBV28 to TRBJ1-2, with D maybe TRBD1 (6 bases). CDR1 and CDR2 (germline): MDHEN, SYDVKM. The CDR3 is 11 amino acids. V was trimmed by 2 bases and J by 12 bases, leaving 10 bases between them. The CDR3 bases are TGTGCCAGCAGTTTAACAGGGATCCACACCTTC. Residues: CASSLTGIHTF.

The chain recombines TRBV7-8 with TRBJ1-6, with D possibly being TRBD1 (5 bases). V lost 5 bases and J lost 6, with 11 bases in between. Germline values: CDR1 SGHVS, CDR2 FQNEAQ. The CDR3 spans 14 residues. DNA for the CDR3: TGTGCCAGCAGCAACTACAGGACTAATTCACCCCTCCACTTT. It is translated as CASSNYRTNSPLHF.

V is TRBV6-6 and J is TRBJ2-1; possibly TRBD2 for D (5 bases). CDR1 is MNHNY and CDR2 is SVGAGI in the germline V gene (reference sequence). Between the trimmed V and J ends, which lost 1 base and 8 bases, there was a span of 9 bases. This CDR3 has 13 residues. The CDR3 region is CASSYLAPDEQFF. The CDR3 nucleotides are TGTGCCAGCAGTTACTTAGCGCCGGATGAGCAGTTCTTC.

V gene TRBV15 combines with J gene TRBJ2-5; D may be TRBD2 (6 bases). CDR1 is LNHNV, CDR2 YYDKDF, per germline (reference sequence). Trimming took off 4 bases at V and 5 bases at J, with 14 bases between the two ends. The CDR3 runs 14 residues. In nucleotides, the CDR3 is TGTGCCACCAGCACCGGGCGGGGCGTGGAGACCCAGTACTTC. Amino acid sequence: CATSTGRGVETQYF. The complete variable domain, with remaining parts taken from reference TRBV15 and TRBJ2-5, reads DAMVIQNPRYQVTQFGKPVTLSCSQTLNHNVMYWYQQKSSQAPKLLFHYYDKDFNNEADTPDNFQSRRPNTSFCFLDIRSPGLGDTAMYLCATSTGRGVETQYFGPGTRLLVL.

The chain combines TRBV2 with TRBJ2-7; 10 nucleotides line up with TRBD2. The V gene end was trimmed by 11 bases and the J gene end by 0 bases; junction bases not matched to a gene: 4. CDR3 size: 13 residues. The germline V gene encodes CDR1 SNHLY and CDR2 FYNNEI. The CDR3 DNA sequence: TGTGCCGTGCGGACTAGCGGCTCCTACGAGCAGTACTTC. This encodes CAVRTSGSYEQYF.

The chain has TRBV5-1 and TRBJ2-5; possibly TRBD1 for D (5 bases). Per germline, CDR1 SGHRS and CDR2 YFSETQ. V lost 2 bases, J lost 1 base, and 6 bases lay in between. The CDR3 has 13 residues. The CDR3 spells CASSFDSQETQYF. The CDR3 DNA reads TGCGCCAGCAGCTTCGACAGCCAAGAGACCCAGTACTTC.

The chain has TRBV7-3 and TRBJ2-3; possibly TRBD1 for D (6 bases). The CDR3 extends over 15 amino acids. V lost 2 bases and J lost 1, with 10 bases in between. Germline loops: CDR1 SGHTA, CDR2 FQGTGA. The CDR3, as DNA: TGTGCCAGCAGCTTAGAGGGGGAAGGCACAGATACGCAGTATTTT. Its translation is CASSLEGEGTDTQYF.

This chain joins TRBV5-1 and TRBJ2-1; D is possibly TRBD2 (5 bases). Germline V gene lookup returns CDR1 SGHRS and CDR2 YFSETQ. The CDR3 totals 15 residues. V lost 3 bases and J 0 bases, leaving 10 bases between the germline ends. The CDR3 loop is CASSSARVSYNEQFF. The CDR3, as DNA: TGCGCCAGCAGCTCCGCGCGGGTCTCCTACAATGAGCAGTTCTTC.

This chain connects TRBV2 to TRBJ2-7; TRBD1 agrees at 10 bases. V shed 5 bases and J 3 bases; nucleotides not matched to a gene: 7. Germline V CDR1 and CDR2: SNHLY, FYNNEI. CDR3 length: 15 amino acids. The CDR3 protein is CASSWDRGPHYEQYF. The CDR3 DNA sequence: TGTGCCAGCAGTTGGGACAGGGGACCCCACTACGAGCAGTACTTC.

In this sample, this clone turned up once. The V gene is TRBV28, the J gene TRBJ2-7; the match to TRBD1 covers 10 bases. V shed 6 bases and J 2 bases; nucleotides not matched to a gene: 10. This CDR3 region has 16 residues. The V gene's germline CDR1 is MDHEN and CDR2 SYDVKM. As DNA, the CDR3 is TGTGCCAGCAGCCACCCGGGACAGGGGTTCGCCTACGAGCAGTACTTC. Translating gives CASSHPGQGFAYEQYF.

The J gene is TRBJ1-2, the V gene TRBV6-6; TRBD1 agrees at 9 bases. The CDR3 length is 14 residues. Germline trimming cut 6 bases from V and 4 bases from J; bases unmatched to any gene: 6. Germline V gives CDR1 MNHNY, CDR2 SVGAGI (reference sequence). As DNA, the CDR3 is TGTGCCAGCAGCTGGGGACAGGGAGCCTATGGCTACACCTTC. It codes for CASSWGQGAYGYTF.

CDR3 DNA sequence: TGTGCCAGCACCCGGGGACCGGACAGGGCGACAGATACGCAGTATTTT. This gives the protein CASTRGPDRATDTQYF. The V gene is TRBV7-8, the J gene TRBJ2-3, with 8 bases identical to TRBD1. V shed 7 bases, J shed 3 bases, and the junction held 12 bases outside the gene matches. Germline CDR1 SGHVS, CDR2 FQNEAQ. This CDR3 region has 16 residues.

The chain is built from TRBV7-8 and TRBJ2-1, with TRBD1 as a possible D gene (5 bases). CDR3 length equals 15 residues. V lost 5 bases and J lost 0, with 11 bases in between. CDR1 is SGHVS, CDR2 FQNEAQ, per germline. CDR3 amino acids: CASSARVGSYNEQFF. The CDR3 nucleotides read TGTGCCAGCAGCGCCAGGGTAGGCTCCTACAATGAGCAGTTCTTC.

This rearrangement joins TRBV7-1 to TRBJ1-6; possible D gene TRBD1, 5 bases. TRBV7-1 is recorded as an ORF, its role being uncertain. The CDR3 covers 15 residues. Between the trimmed V and J ends, which lost 10 bases and 6 bases, there was a span of 19 bases. CDR3 DNA: TGTGCCACCCACGGTCCGACAGCCATTAATTCACCCCTCCACTTT. Translating gives CATHGPTAINSPLHF.

The V gene is TRBV5-8, the J gene TRBJ2-7, with D tentatively TRBD1 (6 bases). Germline assignment: CDR1 SGHTS and CDR2 YDEGEE. The CDR3 has 15 amino acids. Trimming removed 2 bases from V and 0 bases from J, with 12 bases in between. The CDR3 loop is CASSFGTPSSYEQYF. The CDR3, as DNA: TGTGCCAGCAGCTTCGGGACACCGAGCTCCTACGAGCAGTACTTC.

The chain joins TRBV7-9 to TRBJ2-5; TRBD2 agrees at 10 bases. This CDR3 has 18 amino acids. V gave up 6 bases and J gave up 4 bases; unmatched junction bases: 17. Germline V gene lookup returns CDR1 SEHNR and CDR2 FQNEAQ (reference sequence). CDR3 loop: CASRNTGDRAGGRETQYF. The CDR3 nucleotides read TGTGCCAGCAGAAATACGGGGGACAGAGCGGGGGGGCGAGAGACCCAGTACTTC.